What follows are 17 T cell receptor beta chains derived from one specimen sequenced in a study of graft-versus-host responses after intestinal transplantation. Sequencing was performed with immunoSEQ multiplex PCR; in TCRdb, only in-frame clones are kept and a portion is missing. The sample lists fewer than 95,000 clones; about 94% were seen once. Their cognate antigens are unknown. Sample: unstimulated CD4+ T cells sorted from spleen or lymph node cells, taken before transplant. The receptors derive from a human donor who was the organ donor for an intestinal transplant.

This chain joins TRBV7-9 and TRBJ2-6, with unresolved D. V was clipped by 4 bases and J by 0 bases, with 4 bases between them. This CDR3 comprises 14 residues. Looked up from germline, CDR1 is SEHNR and CDR2 is FQNEAQ (reference sequence). CDR3 nucleotides: TGTGCCAGCAGCTATGGCTCTGGGGCCAACGTCCTGACTTTC. Protein: CASSYGSGANVLTF.

The chain couples TRBV27 to TRBJ2-7; D not certain. Germline V gene data show CDR1 as MNHEY and CDR2 as SMNVEV (reference sequence). The CDR3 covers 11 residues. V dropped 8 bases and J dropped 3 bases, with 8 bases sitting between them. CDR3 in DNA: TGTGCCAGCCGCTCGGGCTACGAGCAGTACTTC. Residues: CASRSGYEQYF.

The CDR3 here is CAVGGTTDTQYF. CDR3 nucleotide sequence: TGTGCCGTGGGGGGCACCACAGATACGCAGTATTTT. This chain uses TRBV6-1 with TRBJ2-3; either TRBD1 or TRBD2 may supply D (6 bases each). The V gene lost 11 bases and the J gene lost 2 bases, with 11 bases spanning the gap. Germline V gene lookup returns CDR1 MNHNS and CDR2 SASEGT. The CDR3 is 12 residues long.

The chain carries TRBV5-1 and TRBJ2-1; 9 bases align to TRBD1. Germline-derived CDR1 and CDR2 are SGHRS and YFSETQ. Trimming at V came to 0 bases and at J to 8 bases, leaving 6 bases not matched to a gene. The CDR3 runs 15 residues. CDR3 in DNA: TGCGCCAGCAGCTTGGAGGGGACAGGGTGGGATGAGCAGTTCTTC. It codes for CASSLEGTGWDEQFF. Full variable domain (outside the CDR3, taken from reference TRBV5-1 and TRBJ2-1): KAGVTQTPRYLIKTRGQQVTLSCSPISGHRSVSWYQQTPGQGLQFLFEYFSETQRNKGNFPGRFSGRQFSNSRSEMNVSTLELGDSALYLCASSLEGTGWDEQFFGPGTRLTVL.

V gene TRBV2 combines with J gene TRBJ2-5, with a tentative D call TRBD2 (5 bases). Germline V CDR1 and CDR2: SNHLY, FYNNEI. This CDR3 is 13 amino acids long. V was pared by 4 bases and J by 5 bases, with 11 bases between. The CDR3 DNA reads as TGTGCCAGCAGTGGTTTGGGGAGCGAGACCCAGTACTTC. Translation: CASSGLGSETQYF.

The V gene is TRBV11-2, the J gene TRBJ1-3; D not certain. Per germline, CDR1 SGHAT and CDR2 FQNNGV. This CDR3 contains 16 residues. V lost 1 base, J lost 3 bases, and 13 bases lay in between. The DNA for the CDR3 is TGTGCCAGCAGCTTAGTGGCCAGGTCGGGTGGAAACACCATATATTTT. Residues: CASSLVARSGGNTIYF.

This chain connects TRBV29-1 to TRBJ1-2; D is ambiguous. Trimming took off 5 bases at V and 4 bases at J, with 11 bases between the two ends. This CDR3 has 12 residues. The V gene's germline CDR1 is SQVTM and CDR2 ANQGSEA. This CDR3 reads CSVTSGTYGYTF. Written as DNA, the CDR3 is TGCAGCGTTACTTCGGGAACCTATGGCTACACCTTC.

The genes are TRBV7-2 and TRBJ1-2, with TRBD1 matching 8 bases. Germline V gene sequence: CDR1 SGHTA, CDR2 FQGNSA. With 3 bases clipped from V and 1 base from J, the junction kept 7 bases outside the gene matches. CDR3 size: 16 residues. The chain's CDR3 is CASSFTGQGDNYGYTF. The CDR3 DNA follows: TGTGCCAGCAGCTTCACCGGACAGGGAGATAACTATGGCTACACCTTC.

V and J are TRBV7-2 and TRBJ2-1; TRBD2 matches at 8 bases. CDR1 is SGHTA, CDR2 FQGNSA, per germline. This CDR3 has 14 amino acids. The V segment lost 1 base and the J segment 6 bases; nucleotides outside the gene matches: 2. The CDR3 DNA follows: TGTGCCAGCAGCTTAGACGGGGGGGCCAATGAGCAGTTCTTC. Translating it yields CASSLDGGANEQFF.

The V gene is TRBV10-3, the J gene TRBJ2-7; 9 bases line up with TRBD1. CDR3 length equals 16 residues. V shed 3 bases, J shed 0 bases, and the junction held 6 bases outside the gene matches. Germline CDR1 and CDR2: ENHRY and SYGVKD. The CDR3 loop is CAISEVRQGVSYEQYF. Written as DNA, the CDR3 is TGTGCCATCAGTGAAGTTCGACAGGGGGTCTCCTACGAGCAGTACTTC.

This chain links TRBV14 with TRBJ1-1, with 10 bases matching TRBD1. The V and J ends lost 8 bases and 4 bases, in that order; junction bases with no gene match: 7. CDR1 and CDR2 from the germline V gene are SGHDN and FVKESK. The CDR3 is made up of 14 amino acids. DNA of the CDR3: TGTGCCAGCGTCGTGACAGGGGGCATCACTGAAGCTTTCTTT. Amino acids: CASVVTGGITEAFF.

This clone was detected only once. The chain combines TRBV11-3 with TRBJ2-1; 14 bases map to TRBD2. Trimming cost V 1 base and J 8 bases; bases outside gene matches: 7. The CDR3 has 17 residues. CDR1 and CDR2 from the germline V gene are SGHNT and YENEEA. The CDR3 nucleotides are TGTGCCAGCAGCTTAGTCCCGACTAGCGGGGGGGCTTATGAGCAGTTCTTC. Translating gives CASSLVPTSGGAYEQFF.

The CDR3 DNA is TGTGCCAGCAGCTTAGCGGCTAGTTCGGCCCAGTACTTC. Translation gives CASSLAASSAQYF. The V gene is TRBV7-9, the J gene TRBJ2-5; D is uncertain. V lost 0 bases to trimming and J lost 9 bases, with 11 bases between them. The germline gives CDR1 SEHNR, CDR2 FQNEAQ (reference sequence). The CDR3 is 13 amino acids.

The V gene is TRBV7-2, the J gene TRBJ1-2; D perhaps matches TRBD1 (5 bases). Germline lookup yields CDR1 SGHTA and CDR2 FQGNSA. Deletions cut 5 bases from V and 7 bases from J, with 14 bases between. The CDR3 sequence is 13 residues long. The CDR3 region is CASSILTGPGYTF. The CDR3 DNA follows: TGTGCCAGCAGCATATTGACGGGGCCTGGCTACACCTTC.

This chain links TRBV29-1 with TRBJ2-3; D perhaps matches TRBD2 (6 bases). The CDR3 is 11 residues long. V lost 7 bases, J lost 5 bases, and 10 bases lay in between. The germline V gene encodes CDR1 SQVTM and CDR2 ANQGSEA. Written as DNA, the CDR3 is TGCAGCGGGGACTTGAAAGATACGCAGTATTTT. It specifies CSGDLKDTQYF.

V usage is TRBV7-8 and J usage is TRBJ2-5, with 9 bases fitting TRBD1. In germline, CDR1 is SGHVS, CDR2 FQNEAQ. Losses at the gene ends were 6 bases for V and 6 bases for J; bases not matched to a gene: 8. The CDR3 runs to 14 residues. The CDR3 DNA follows: TGTGCCAGCAGAATGGGACAGGGAACGAAGACCCAGTACTTC. It translates to CASRMGQGTKTQYF.

The V call is TRBV9, the J call TRBJ2-5; D may be TRBD2 (6 bases). This CDR3 contains 15 residues. With 4 bases removed from V and 0 bases from J, the gap between germline ends came to 13 bases. The germline V gene has CDR1 SGDLS and CDR2 YYNGEE. In DNA, the CDR3 is TGTGCCAGCAGCCCGGGGGAGCTATACCAAGAGACCCAGTACTTC. Translated: CASSPGELYQETQYF. Supplemented by reference TRBV9 and TRBJ2-5, the full variable domain reads DSGVTQTPKHLITATGQRVTLRCSPRSGDLSVYWYQQSLDQGLQFLIQYYNGEERAKGNILERFSAQQFPDLHSELNLSSLELGDSALYFCASSPGELYQETQYFGPGTRLLVL.